The clone carrying this T cell receptor (beta chain) was observed a few times. Investigators profiled TCR beta VDJ and CDR3 from genomic DNA template. In TCRdb, the reads were re-called with MiXCR into one record per CDR3 protein. Of about half a million distinct CDR3 sequences detected, over 25% appear once; the ten largest clones hold roughly 0.8%. Flow cytometry had shown expanded CD8+CD57+ cells in the patients chosen for sequencing. The sample comes from a study of CD8+CD57+ T cells in acquired aplastic anemia. The specimen was sorted CD4+, CD8+, or CD8+CD57+ T cells (not recorded which) from PBMCs. The receptor's source is a human donor with aplastic anemia.

CDR3 loop: CASNLSGRSLNEQFF. The CDR3 DNA sequence: TGTGCCAGCAACCTTAGCGGGAGGTCTCTCAATGAGCAGTTCTTC. The chain combines TRBV12-3 or TRBV12-4 with TRBJ2-1; 10 bases line up with TRBD2. V dropped 7 bases and J dropped 6; count of bases not matched to a gene: 9. There are 15 residues in the CDR3.